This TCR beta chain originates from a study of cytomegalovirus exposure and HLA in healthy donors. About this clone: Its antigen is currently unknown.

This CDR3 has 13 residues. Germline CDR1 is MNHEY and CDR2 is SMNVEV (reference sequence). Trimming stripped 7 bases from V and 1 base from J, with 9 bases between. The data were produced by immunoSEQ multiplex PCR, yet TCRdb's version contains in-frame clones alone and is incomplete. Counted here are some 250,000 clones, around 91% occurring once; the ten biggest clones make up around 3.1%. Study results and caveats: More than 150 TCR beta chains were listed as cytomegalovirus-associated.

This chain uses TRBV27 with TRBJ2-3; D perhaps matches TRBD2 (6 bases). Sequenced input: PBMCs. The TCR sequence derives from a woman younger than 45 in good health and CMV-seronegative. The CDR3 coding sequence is TGTGCCAGCAAAGTAGCGGGCACAGATACGCAGTATTTT. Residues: CASKVAGTDTQYF.